Below, 4 T cell receptor beta chains from the same sample are listed, as sequenced in a study of Tregs in tolerant kidney transplant recipients. Data came from immunoSEQ multiplex PCR; TCRdb stores just in-frame clones and leaves some out. Among several thousand clones listed, approximately 43% were seen once. Their cognate antigens are unknown. Sequenced input: CD4+ T cells from blood cultured with allogeneic cells. The receptor set was obtained from a human donor in good health.

This clone was detected once. This chain connects TRBV27 to TRBJ2-5; 8 bases fit TRBD1. The CDR3 runs 17 residues. With V trimmed by 6 bases and J by 5 bases, 17 bases remained unmatched. In germline, CDR1 is MNHEY, CDR2 SMNVEV (reference sequence). The CDR3 bases are TGTGCCAGCAGGGTGGTAGGGCACAGGGGGATGCGGGAGACCCAGTACTTC. Its protein product is CASRVVGHRGMRETQYF.

This clone has just a few counts. The J gene is TRBJ2-1, the V gene TRBV5-1; D possibly corresponds to TRBD1 (5 bases). Germline V CDR1 and CDR2: SGHRS, YFSETQ. The CDR3 sequence is 13 residues long. V lost 0 bases and J 10 bases, leaving 11 bases between the germline ends. CDR3 DNA sequence: TGCGCCAGCAGCTTGGCGGATGGGGCAGAGCAGTTCTTC. Its translation is CASSLADGAEQFF.

The chain links TRBV5-8 to TRBJ1-2; 7 bases line up with TRBD1. CDR1 SGHTS and CDR2 YDEGEE come from the germline V gene. The V segment lost 4 bases and the J segment 7 bases; nucleotides outside the gene matches: 10. This CDR3 is 14 amino acids long. As DNA, the CDR3 is TGTGCCAGCAGCCCGAGGCCGGGGACAGCTGGCTACACCTTC. It encodes CASSPRPGTAGYTF.

This clone was counted only a few times. The V gene is TRBV6-5, the J gene TRBJ1-5, with D tentatively TRBD1 (5 bases). Trimming took 6 bases from V and 2 from J, leaving 11 bases between them. This CDR3 comprises 14 residues. Germline assignment: CDR1 MNHEY and CDR2 SVGAGI. CDR3 sequence reads: CASRSGGGNQPQHF. In nucleotides, the CDR3 is TGTGCCAGCAGGTCCGGGGGGGGCAATCAGCCCCAGCATTTT.